The 16 T cell receptor beta chains below come from one sample, sequenced in a study of T cell repertoires in cytomegalovirus infection. TCRdb called the reads again in MiXCR, with one record for every CDR3 protein. The sample consists of around 630,000 distinct CDR3 sequences, roughly a quarter of them appearing once. The sequenced material came from CD8+ T cells from PBMCs. These receptor sequences come from a human donor in good health (CMV status not recorded). Some clones in this sample may be carry-over from other donors' samples.

The chain uses TRBV2 and TRBJ2-7; 7 positions match TRBD2. Trimming cost V 4 bases and J 5 bases; bases outside gene matches: 8. The CDR3 sequence is 14 residues long. Germline V gene data show CDR1 as SNHLY and CDR2 as FYNNEI. DNA of the CDR3: TGTGCCAGCAGTGTAAGGCTAGCGGTGAACGAGCAGTACTTC. Protein product: CASSVRLAVNEQYF. Based on the CDR3 plus reference TRBV2 and TRBJ2-7, the full variable domain is EPEVTQTPSHQVTQMGQEVILRCVPISNHLYFYWYRQILGQKVEFLVSFYNNEISEKSEIFDDQFSVERPDGSNFTLKIRSTKLEDSAMYFCASSVRLAVNEQYFGPGTRLTVT.

On this clonotype itself: A much larger clone lies one base from this, so it may be a read error. The CDR3 here is CASSPGLTGDIYLNTGELFF. The CDR3 DNA sequence: TGTGCCAGCAGCCCAGGACTAACGGGGGACATCTACCTGAACACCGGGGAGCTGTTTTTT. The chain has TRBV7-2 and TRBJ2-2; TRBD1 or TRBD2 may be the D gene (6 bases each). The CDR3 loop spans 20 amino acids. From germline, CDR1 is SGHTA and CDR2 FQGNSA. Trimming removed 5 bases from V and 1 base from J, with 26 bases in between.

This clonotype was seen only a few times. The V and J genes are TRBV12-3 or TRBV12-4 and TRBJ1-1; D uncertain. This CDR3 spans 14 amino acids. Between the trimmed V and J ends, which lost 0 bases and 6 bases, there was a span of 11 bases. The CDR3 bases are TGTGCCAGCAGTTTAGCGCGGGAGATTCCTGAAGCTTTCTTT. This codes for CASSLAREIPEAFF.

V gene TRBV7-3 combines with J gene TRBJ2-1, with 9 bases lining up with TRBD2. V was pared by 5 bases and J by 4 bases, with 9 bases of the junction left unmatched. Germline CDR1 SGHTA, CDR2 FQGTGA. The CDR3 runs 16 residues. CDR3 nucleotides: TGTGCCAGCAGCCGGGCAGCGGGGGGACCTTACAATGAGCAGTTCTTC. As protein: CASSRAAGGPYNEQFF.

The V and J genes are TRBV6-2 or TRBV6-3 and TRBJ2-2, with D unresolved. Germline CDR1 reads MNHEY; CDR2 reads SVGEGT. Trimming pared 6 bases from V and 6 bases from J, leaving 11 bases between. CDR3 length equals 13 residues. Here the CDR3 reads CASSHSWPGELFF. Here the CDR3 DNA reads TGTGCCAGCAGCCACTCCTGGCCCGGGGAGCTGTTTTTT.

This clonotype has a handful of counts. V and J are TRBV7-9 and TRBJ2-1; D unclear. The V gene's germline CDR1 is SEHNR and CDR2 FQNEAQ (reference sequence). V lost 5 bases and J lost 9, with 11 bases in between. CDR3 length: 12 residues. The CDR3 region has the DNA TGTGCCAGCAGCCACGGACGGACTGAGCAGTTCTTC. Encoded protein: CASSHGRTEQFF.

This clonotype was observed at least ten times. This sequence joins TRBV28 and TRBJ1-1; D gene uncertain. The germline V gene encodes CDR1 MDHEN and CDR2 SYDVKM. The CDR3 runs to 14 residues. V was clipped by 3 bases and J by 7 bases, with 15 bases between them. The CDR3 nucleotides are TGTGCCAGCAGTTTCCCTATGAGCCCCTTTGAAGCTTTCTTT. Amino acids: CASSFPMSPFEAFF.

For this clonotype: The junction does not match germline at one end; this may be a read error. The chain is built from TRBV14 and TRBJ1-1; 7 bases fit TRBD1. The CDR3 runs to 11 residues. Germline values: CDR1 SGHDN, CDR2 FVKESK. The CDR3 coding sequence is TGTGCCAGCAGCATTACAGGGGCCGCGGTCTTT. This translates into CASSITGAAVF. Variable domain in full (rest from reference TRBV14 and TRBJ1-1): EAGVTQFPSHSVIEKGQTVTLRCDPISGHDNLYWYRRVMGKEIKFLLHFVKESKQDESGMPNNRFLAERTGGTYSTLKVQPAELEDSGVYFCASSITGAAVFGQGTRLTVV.

The V gene is TRBV6-5, the J gene TRBJ2-7; unclear D gene. V dropped 0 bases and J dropped 1 base, with 7 bases sitting between them. This CDR3 is built from 14 residues. Per germline, CDR1 MNHEY and CDR2 SVGAGI. DNA of the CDR3: TGTGCCAGCAGTTACTCCCCGGGTTCCTACGAGCAGTACGTC. This codes for CASSYSPGSYEQYV.

The V and J genes are TRBV5-5 and TRBJ1-2; D is unclear. The V and J ends lost 4 bases and 0 bases respectively, with 10 bases between them. The length of the CDR3 is 14 residues. The V gene's germline CDR1 is SGHKS and CDR2 YYEKEE (reference sequence). The CDR3: CASSVDGSNYGYTF. The CDR3 DNA sequence: TGTGCCAGCAGCGTGGACGGATCTAACTATGGCTACACCTTC.

This clonotype was seen more than once but under ten times. This chain connects TRBV14 to TRBJ2-2; D ambiguous. CDR1 SGHDN and CDR2 FVKESK come from the germline V gene. The CDR3 is 13 amino acids. Trimming left V 4 bases short and J 5 bases short, with 8 bases between. The CDR3 bases are TGTGCCAGCAGCCGAGACAAAACCGGGGAGCTGTTTTTT. This codes for CASSRDKTGELFF.

This chain uses TRBV7-9 with TRBJ1-1, with D tentatively TRBD1 (5 bases). V was cut by 4 bases and J by 0 bases, with 15 bases left in between. The CDR3 totals 16 residues. Germline CDR1 is SEHNR and CDR2 is FQNEAQ (reference sequence). DNA for the CDR3: TGTGCCAGCAGCTCCCTTGGGGGGGATTTGAACACTGAAGCTTTCTTT. It translates to CASSSLGGDLNTEAFF.

V gene TRBV6-6 combines with J gene TRBJ1-2; 10 nucleotides agree with TRBD1. The V segment lost 5 bases and the J segment 8 bases; nucleotides outside the gene matches: 8. Germline-derived CDR1 and CDR2 are MNHNY and SVGAGI (reference sequence). CDR3 length equals 14 residues. The CDR3 DNA reads TGTGCCAGCAGTGTCGACAGGGGGCTTGAGGGCTACACCTTC. Protein product: CASSVDRGLEGYTF.

This clonotype was counted at least ten times. The V call is TRBV7-2, the J call TRBJ1-2; 7 bases line up with TRBD1. The CDR3 contains 16 residues. With 0 bases clipped from V and 5 bases from J, the junction kept 9 bases outside the gene matches. Germline CDR1 reads SGHTA; CDR2 reads FQGNSA. CDR3 region: CASSLAIGTDSYGYTF. CDR3 DNA sequence: TGTGCCAGCAGCTTAGCCATAGGGACAGATAGTTATGGCTACACCTTC.

This clonotype was found many times. The chain employs TRBV28 and TRBJ2-1; D possibly corresponds to TRBD1 (7 bases). Germline V gives CDR1 MDHEN, CDR2 SYDVKM. V was shortened by 1 base and J by 0 bases, with 10 bases between the two germline ends. The CDR3 consists of 16 residues. CDR3 in amino acids: CASSLSQGGSYNEQFF. For the CDR3, the DNA is TGTGCCAGCAGTTTATCCCAGGGGGGCTCCTACAATGAGCAGTTCTTC.

The V call is TRBV28, the J call TRBJ2-7; 8 bases agree with TRBD1. Germline V CDR1 and CDR2: MDHEN, SYDVKM. The CDR3 loop spans 14 amino acids. The CDR3 here is CASSRPGTGWEQHV. CDR3 nucleotide sequence: TGTGCCAGCAGCCGTCCCGGGACAGGTTGGGAGCAGCACGTC.